This T cell receptor beta chain came from a study of T cell repertoires in cytomegalovirus infection. A single record per CDR3 protein comes from TCRdb applying MiXCR to the reads. Among about 360,000 distinct CDR3 sequences, 15% to 20% were seen once, and the ten largest hold approximately 8%. Broader study findings: In two of eight donors, the top clonotype was HLA-C-restricted CMV-specific. Carriage of CMV together with the relevant HLA was identifiable through cumulative public TCR beta family frequency.

This clonotype has just a few counts. Its antigen is currently unknown. This CDR3 comprises 12 residues. CDR1 is SQVTM and CDR2 is ANQGSEA in the germline V gene. The ends lost 6 bases at V and 7 bases at J; junction bases unmatched: 3. This sequence originates from a human donor in good health (CMV status not recorded). Some clones in this sample may be carry-over from other donors' samples. V and J are TRBV29-1 and TRBJ2-2, with TRBD1 matching over 9 bases. Sample: PBMCs. In DNA form, the CDR3 reads TGCAGCGTGGACAGGGGTATCGGGGAGCTGTTTTTT. Translating it yields CSVDRGIGELFF.